This T cell receptor beta chain was sequenced for a study of shared T cell receptors in the human thymus. Libraries were prepared by immunoSEQ multiplex PCR; TCRdb keeps only in-frame clonotypes and omits some of them. The sample shows 550,000 to 800,000 clones, 80% to 90% of them seen only once. The germline gives CDR1 SGHVS, CDR2 FNYEAQ. The CDR3 is 16 amino acids. The trim removed 5 bases at V and 6 bases at J, leaving 12 bases unmatched. These same records also appear under a second study, on human thymus T cells. From that study: Healthy Finnish infants undergoing corrective surgery for congenital heart defects were used as donors. The thymus was resected at corrective cardiac surgery. Thymic TCR repertoires of unrelated people reportedly overlapped highly.

The chain employs TRBV7-6 and TRBJ2-3, with 9 bases lining up with TRBD2. The specimen sequenced was thymocytes. The sequence derives from a girl in the first two years of life with a congenital heart defect. The CDR3 bases are TGTGCCAGCAGCCCCCCTAGCGGGGCCTCCCCGGATACGCAGTATTTT. It codes for CASSPPSGASPDTQYF. Full variable domain (remainder filled in from reference TRBV7-6 and TRBJ2-3): GAGVSQSPRYKVTKRGQDVALRCDPISGHVSLYWYRQALGQGPEFLTYFNYEAQQDKSGLPNDRFSAERPEGSISTLTIQRTEQRDSAMYRCASSPPSGASPDTQYFGPGTRLTVL.